This is a list of T cell receptor beta chains from one sample in a study of cytomegalovirus exposure and HLA in healthy donors. Profiling relied on immunoSEQ multiplex PCR, and the TCRdb table lists in-frame clones only, not all of them. The data show around 140,000 clones, roughly 80% seen once. The sequencing input was PBMCs. The source of these receptors is a middle-aged man in good health and CMV-seropositive. Each CDR3 is given with its conserved first and last residue.

V gene	J gene	CDR3 protein
TRBV10-3	TRBJ2-2	CAISGTGGATGELFF
TRBV7-2	TRBJ2-1	CASSLAGGEQFF
TRBV5-6	TRBJ1-2	CASSFGQGTYGYTF
TRBV7-2	TRBJ1-2	CASSLYRWDRVYGYTF
TRBV7-9	TRBJ2-2	CASIPAGGNTGELFF
TRBV5-1	TRBJ2-5	CASSLGQAGQETQYF
TRBV5-1	TRBJ1-2	CASSFQPIQTGFGGYTF
TRBV5-5	TRBJ1-4	CASSLRQGDEKLFF
TRBV2	TRBJ2-1	CASSTSGNINEQFF
TRBV4-1	TRBJ2-1	CASSRDYGYNEQFF
TRBV19	TRBJ2-5	CASSQSQAQYF
TRBV4-3	TRBJ2-1	CASSPGTSAYNEQFF
TRBV2	TRBJ2-7	CASSVGAREQYF
TRBV5-6	TRBJ1-1	CASSLYRVGEAFF
TRBV5-4	TRBJ2-7	CASSLETSGRGTYEQYF
TRBV7-9	TRBJ2-7	CSSSPPDQTRGSYEQYF
TRBV18	TRBJ1-3	CASSPSPGSSGNTIYF
TRBV28	TRBJ2-1	CASSLGGLAGFYNEQFF
TRBV5-1	TRBJ2-7	CASSLVGAEQYF
TRBV29-1	TRBJ2-4	CSVESDGGNIQYF
TRBV6-5	TRBJ2-1	CASSYQPGNEQFF
TRBV6-5	TRBJ2-7	CASTTDRGTEQYF
TRBV18	TRBJ2-7	CASSPGTGGYEQYF
TRBV28	TRBJ1-1	CASSELNTEAFF
TRBV19	TRBJ1-1	CASRMDSWSTEAFF